The clone carrying this T cell receptor (beta chain) has at least ten counts. The data originate from a study of liver allograft versus peripheral blood T cells. Background on the study: Repertoires from peripheral blood of liver transplant recipients were compared with those inside their transplanted livers.

Each CDR3 protein gets one entry after TCRdb re-called the reads with MiXCR. The table includes about 6,000 distinct CDR3 sequences, 16% detected once. There are 11 residues in the CDR3. Germline CDR1 is MDHEN and CDR2 is SYDVKM. V was clipped by 6 bases and J by 3 bases, with 6 bases between them. The chain joins TRBV28 to TRBJ2-7, with D possibly TRBD2 on 6 matching bases. The TCR was taken from a human patient who had a liver transplant. The T cells may partly be graft donor cells. CDR3 sequence: CASRRGYEQYF. CDR3 DNA: TGTGCCAGCAGGCGGGGCTACGAGCAGTACTTC. Using reference TRBV28 and TRBJ2-7 for the parts outside the CDR3, the full variable domain is DVKVTQSSRYLVKRTGEKVFLECVQDMDHENMFWYRQDPGLGLRLIYFSYDVKMKEKGDIPEGYSVSREKKERFSLILESASTNQTSMYLCASRRGYEQYFGPGTRLTVT.